This T cell receptor beta chain was documented in a study of blood T cell repertoires in COVID-19. Study as a whole: Cohort 3 donors were reported recovered after two negative PCRs, clearance, or symptom resolution. The United States, Italy and Spain were the sources of the acute and convalescent COVID-19 samples. From T cells, B-cell-depleted T cells, or PBMCs came the material, which was cDNA or gDNA.

Original processing notes: By means of reference gene primer amplification, nucleated cell counts were estimated. TCRdb's copy holds only in-frame clones and misses some; the assay was immunoSEQ multiplex PCR. V, J and clone size are those of that table, while D and trimming were read from the DNA. This sample has under 400,000 clones, with about 87% found just once. Germline CDR1 and CDR2: SGHNT and YYREEE (reference sequence). Germline trimming cut 5 bases from V and 6 bases from J; bases unmatched to any gene: 10. The CDR3 has 15 amino acids. The chain couples TRBV5-4 to TRBJ1-3; 8 bases are shared with TRBD1. Sequenced input: PBMCs or T cells enriched from blood (not recorded which). The receptor was isolated from a man in his forties in a cohort exposed to, infected with or recovered from COVID-19 (not recorded which). CDR3 in amino acids: CASRHQGALANTIYF. DNA for the CDR3: TGTGCCAGCAGACATCAGGGGGCCTTGGCAAACACCATATATTTT.